The T cell receptor (beta chain) described here comes from a study of early T cells in non-severe SARS-CoV-2 infection. This clonotype has ten or more counts. TCRdb re-called the 5' RACE reads through MiXCR, storing one row per CDR3 protein. This table holds approximately 26,000 distinct CDR3 sequences, over 4% found once. The J segment lost 3 bases and the V segment lost 3 bases, leaving 9 bases of the junction unmatched. Germline V gene data show CDR1 as SGDLS and CDR2 as YYNGEE. CDR3 length: 16 residues. The sequence was collected from an adult who was a healthcare worker with PCR-confirmed SARS-CoV-2 infection or an uninfected control (not recorded which). J is TRBJ2-3 and V is TRBV9, with TRBD2 matching 8 bases. The specimen sequenced was whole blood. The CDR3, as DNA: TGTGCCAGCAGCGCCCCGAGCGGGAGTAAAACAGATACGCAGTATTTT. As protein: CASSAPSGSKTDTQYF.